This paragraph reports one T cell receptor beta chain. Distinct nucleotide sequences in the sample also encode this CDR3. This sample is part of a study of shared clonotypes between healthy human individuals. Turning to the study itself: Per donor, three plates held CD4 naive cells, three held CD4 memory, two held CD8 naive and one held CD8 memory.

Every one of the donors was a Caucasian adult that lived in Nashville, Tennessee. Method: immunoSEQ multiplex PCR; TCRdb's copy keeps in-frame clones and lacks some. The repertoire includes roughly 2,500,000 clones, more than 85% of them detected once, and approximately 0.35% sits in the top ten. CDR1 is MNHEY, CDR2 SVGAGI, per germline. Trimming cost V 6 bases and J 4 bases, with 16 bases left between them. The CDR3 is 15 residues long. The source of this sequence is a man in his late teens or twenties in good health. Some clones in this sample may be carry-over from other donors' samples. The chain joins TRBV6-5 to TRBJ1-5; tentative D call: TRBD1 (5 bases). Sequencing was carried out using naive CD4+ T cells from PBMCs. This sample's subset: CD45RA+ positively selected. CDR3 sequence reads: CASSRDGDGNQPQHF. CDR3 coding DNA: TGTGCCAGCAGCCGGGACGGGGATGGGAATCAGCCCCAGCATTTT.